These 28 T cell receptor beta chains share one sample of origin, sequenced in a study of identical twins. TCRdb re-called the 5' RACE reads with MiXCR, one entry per CDR3 protein. There are approximately 210,000 distinct CDR3 sequences in the sample; roughly a tenth occur only once, and 5% to 5.5% lies in the top ten. Material for sequencing was memory (CD45RO+) T cells sorted from blood. The receptors were gathered from a woman aged 18-30 years in good health.

This clonotype was detected a few times. The chain uses TRBV5-1 and TRBJ2-1, with 13 bases lining up with TRBD2. Trimming cost V 4 bases and J 0 bases; bases outside gene matches: 4. Germline V gene data show CDR1 as SGHRS and CDR2 as YFSETQ. The CDR3 length is 17 residues. Here the CDR3 DNA reads TGCGCCAGCAGCCGGACTAGCGGGGGTAGCTCCTACAATGAGCAGTTCTTC. It is translated as CASSRTSGGSSYNEQFF.

This clonotype was seen a few times. The V and J genes are TRBV7-9 and TRBJ2-5; unclear D gene. Per germline, CDR1 SEHNR and CDR2 FQNEAQ (reference sequence). Trimming took 6 bases from V and 1 from J, leaving 9 bases between them. This CDR3 has 13 amino acids. Here the CDR3 DNA reads TGTGCCAGCAGTTACCGGTCCCAAGAGACCCAGTACTTC. Protein: CASSYRSQETQYF.

This clonotype occurred a few times. The rearrangement joins TRBV4-1 to TRBJ2-2; 8 bases fit TRBD2. This CDR3 has 16 amino acids. V was clipped by 4 bases and J by 6 bases; unmatched bases: 10. Per germline, CDR1 MGHRA and CDR2 YSYEKL. The CDR3: CASSRGAGDFPGELFF. In DNA form, the CDR3 reads TGCGCCAGCAGCCGAGGAGCGGGGGATTTTCCCGGGGAGCTGTTTTTT.

The V and J genes are TRBV3-1 and TRBJ2-7; 8 positions agree with TRBD2. Losses at the gene ends were 1 base for V and 6 bases for J; bases not matched to a gene: 2. This CDR3 contains 13 residues. Germline V gene lookup returns CDR1 LGHDT and CDR2 YNNKEL (reference sequence). The CDR3 DNA follows: TGTGCCAGCAGCCAAGGGGGACTAGGCGAGCAGTACTTC. This encodes CASSQGGLGEQYF.

This clonotype has at least ten counts. The chain has TRBV5-6 and TRBJ2-1; 7 bases line up with TRBD2. Germline V CDR1 and CDR2: SGHDT, YYEEEE. V trimming: 0 bases; J trimming: 5 bases; junction bases outside the gene matches: 14. CDR3 size: 18 residues. The CDR3 region has the DNA TGTGCCAGCAGCTTGGTCTGGACTAGTCAAACCCGAAACAATGAGCAGTTCTTC. This translates into CASSLVWTSQTRNNEQFF. Filled out from reference TRBV5-6 and TRBJ2-1, the complete variable domain reads DAGVTQSPTHLIKTRGQQVTLRCSPKSGHDTVSWYQQALGQGPQFIFQYYEEEERQRGNFPDRFSGHQFPNYSSELNVNALLLGDSALYLCASSLVWTSQTRNNEQFFGPGTRLTVL.

This chain connects TRBV30 to TRBJ2-2; D possibly uses TRBD1 or TRBD2 (6 bases each). Germline lookup yields CDR1 GTSNPN and CDR2 SVGIG (reference sequence). This CDR3 has 13 residues. CDR3 loop: CASTRGEAGELFF. The CDR3 nucleotides are TGTGCATCCACTAGGGGGGAGGCCGGGGAGCTGTTTTTT.

This clonotype appeared many times. The genes are TRBV12-3 or TRBV12-4 and TRBJ1-3; 9 bases align to TRBD1. The CDR3 has 15 residues. V shed 7 bases, J shed 3 bases, and the junction held 7 bases outside the gene matches. The CDR3 reads CASTPGQGNGNTIYF. CDR3 in DNA: TGTGCCAGCACTCCGGGACAGGGAAATGGAAACACCATATATTTT.

Worth noting for this clonotype: Being one base from a much bigger clone, this may be a read error. CDR3 in amino acids: CDSSLYTEAFF. The CDR3 bases are TGTGACAGCAGCTTATACACTGAAGCTTTCTTT. J is TRBJ1-1 and V is TRBV7-9; D call uncertain. This CDR3 is built from 11 residues. Germline values: CDR1 SEHNR, CDR2 FQNEAQ (reference sequence).

The genes are TRBV2 and TRBJ2-1; a weak D match, TRBD2 (6 bases). Germline CDR1 SNHLY, CDR2 FYNNEI. Between the trimmed V and J ends, which lost 6 bases and 8 bases, there was a span of 17 bases. This CDR3 is 14 amino acids long. In DNA, the CDR3 is TGTGCCAGCAGCGTCCTAGCGCTGAAGGATGAGCAGTTCTTC. It translates to CASSVLALKDEQFF.

By frequency in the sample, this clonotype is medium-sized. The chain employs TRBV27 and TRBJ2-3; D call uncertain. The V gene lost 5 bases and the J gene lost 0 bases, with 12 bases spanning the gap. The germline V gene has CDR1 MNHEY and CDR2 SMNVEV (reference sequence). CDR3 length equals 15 residues. DNA of the CDR3: TGTGCCAGCAGTCTGCAGCAGACTAGCACAGATACGCAGTATTTT. Amino acid sequence: CASSLQQTSTDTQYF.

This clonotype was observed a few times. The chain carries TRBV12-3 or TRBV12-4 and TRBJ1-2; unclear D gene. Deletions cut 2 bases from V and 2 bases from J, with 9 bases between. The CDR3 runs 14 residues. The DNA for the CDR3 is TGTGCCAGCAGTTTAAGGCGAATCAACTATGGCTACACCTTC. This codes for CASSLRRINYGYTF.

This clonotype was detected only a few times. The gene calls are TRBV3-1 and TRBJ2-2; TRBD1 aligns across 7 bases. After removal of 11 bases from V and 2 bases from J, the junction contained 8 bases not matched to a gene. The length of the CDR3 is 14 residues. The germline gives CDR1 LGHDT, CDR2 YNNKEL (reference sequence). Here the CDR3 DNA reads TGTGCCGCCCAGGACAGGCTTAACACCGGGGAGCTGTTTTTT. It specifies CAAQDRLNTGELFF. The entire variable domain, with the rest obtained from reference TRBV3-1 and TRBJ2-2, is as follows: DTAVSQTPKYLVTQMGNDKSIKCEQNLGHDTMYWYKQDSKKFLKIMFSYNNKELIINETVPNRFSPKSPDKAHLNLHINSLELGDSAVYFCAAQDRLNTGELFFGEGSRLTVL.

The chain couples TRBV28 to TRBJ2-1; 7 bases line up with TRBD2. The germline V gene has CDR1 MDHEN and CDR2 SYDVKM. The J segment lost 8 bases and the V segment lost 8 bases, leaving 18 bases of the junction unmatched. This CDR3 is 16 amino acids long. CDR3 protein: CASSWEGTTPIHEQFF. The CDR3 DNA reads as TGTGCCAGCTCCTGGGAGGGGACTACGCCGATCCATGAGCAGTTCTTC.

This clonotype was detected only a few times. This chain joins TRBV20-1 and TRBJ1-6; a possible D gene is TRBD1 (6 bases). CDR3 length: 14 residues. Trimming left V 5 bases short and J 7 bases short, with 15 bases between. Germline V lookup: CDR1 DFQATT, CDR2 SNEGSKA (reference sequence). Written as DNA, the CDR3 is TGCAGTGCTCCCCGACAGGAGGGGAATTCACCCCTCCACTTT. Its protein product is CSAPRQEGNSPLHF.

This clonotype showed up many times. This chain uses TRBV7-8 with TRBJ2-7, with D unresolved. Germline V gene sequence: CDR1 SGHVS, CDR2 FQNEAQ. Trimming pared 3 bases from V and 0 bases from J, leaving 12 bases between. The CDR3 is 15 residues long. CDR3 in amino acids: CASSFGQSSSYEQYF. In DNA form, the CDR3 reads TGTGCCAGCAGCTTCGGCCAGAGCAGCTCCTACGAGCAGTACTTC.

The sample holds many counts of this clonotype. V and J are TRBV12-3 or TRBV12-4 and TRBJ1-1; perhaps TRBD1 as D (6 bases). The CDR3 extends over 14 amino acids. V lost 7 bases, J lost 1 base, and 13 bases lay in between. DNA of the CDR3: TGTGCCAGCAACCTCCGGGGGGCGAACACTGAAGCTTTCTTT. Protein product: CASNLRGANTEAFF.

In its sample, this clonotype was seen many times. This chain links TRBV11-2 with TRBJ2-3; the match to TRBD1 covers 8 bases. Germline lookup yields CDR1 SGHAT and CDR2 FQNNGV. Trimming took 6 bases from V and 6 from J; bases not matched to a gene: 5. This CDR3 spans 13 amino acids. The CDR3 protein is CASSSDREDTQYF. CDR3 DNA: TGTGCCAGCAGTTCGGACAGGGAGGATACGCAGTATTTT. The whole variable domain, filled in from reference TRBV11-2 and TRBJ2-3, reads EAGVAQSPRYKIIEKRQSVAFWCNPISGHATLYWYQQILGQGPKLLIQFQNNGVVDDSQLPKDRFSAERLKGVDSTLKIQPAKLEDSAVYLCASSSDREDTQYFGPGTRLTVL.

The V and J genes are TRBV9 and TRBJ2-7, with TRBD1 identical over 7 bases. CDR3 length equals 14 residues. CDR1 is SGDLS and CDR2 is YYNGEE in the germline V gene. Trimming cost V 0 bases and J 3 bases; bases outside gene matches: 3. CDR3 in DNA: TGTGCCAGCAGCGTAGGAGGACAGGACTACGAGCAGTACTTC. Protein product: CASSVGGQDYEQYF. Together with reference TRBV9 and TRBJ2-7, the CDR3 gives the full variable domain: DSGVTQTPKHLITATGQRVTLRCSPRSGDLSVYWYQQSLDQGLQFLIQYYNGEERAKGNILERFSAQQFPDLHSELNLSSLELGDSALYFCASSVGGQDYEQYFGPGTRLTVT.

The genes are TRBV28 and TRBJ2-7; TRBD1 aligns across 9 bases. Germline V gene sequence: CDR1 MDHEN, CDR2 SYDVKM. The CDR3 is 12 amino acids. Trimming cost V 8 bases and J 6 bases; bases outside gene matches: 5. Here the CDR3 DNA reads TGTGCCAGCCGTACAGGGGGCATCGAGCAGTACTTC. Protein: CASRTGGIEQYF. Looking up the rest from reference TRBV28 and TRBJ2-7 gives the full variable domain: DVKVTQSSRYLVKRTGEKVFLECVQDMDHENMFWYRQDPGLGLRLIYFSYDVKMKEKGDIPEGYSVSREKKERFSLILESASTNQTSMYLCASRTGGIEQYFGPGTRLTVT.

The sample holds a few counts of this clonotype. The chain recombines TRBV2 with TRBJ2-1; 10 bases agree with TRBD2. This CDR3 has 14 residues. The V and J ends lost 7 bases and 4 bases, in that order; junction bases with no gene match: 4. The V gene's germline CDR1 is SNHLY and CDR2 FYNNEI. CDR3 coding DNA: TGTGCCAGCAAATCTAGCGGGAGATACAATGAGCAGTTCTTC. Translating gives CASKSSGRYNEQFF. The full variable domain, with the rest looked up from reference TRBV2 and TRBJ2-1, is EPEVTQTPSHQVTQMGQEVILRCVPISNHLYFYWYRQILGQKVEFLVSFYNNEISEKSEIFDDQFSVERPDGSNFTLKIRSTKLEDSAMYFCASKSSGRYNEQFFGPGTRLTVL.

The V and J genes are TRBV3-1 and TRBJ2-1; no definite D call. Trimming shortened V by 2 bases and J by 6 bases, and 11 bases separated the two germline ends. The CDR3 is made up of 14 amino acids. Germline-derived CDR1 and CDR2 are LGHDT and YNNKEL (reference sequence). DNA of the CDR3: TGTGCCAGCAGCCAACTCGGTTTCTCCAATGAGCAGTTCTTC. This codes for CASSQLGFSNEQFF.

This clonotype showed up just a few times. V usage is TRBV20-1 and J usage is TRBJ1-5; D is perhaps TRBD1 (5 bases). Germline CDR1 reads DFQATT; CDR2 reads SNEGSKA (reference sequence). The CDR3 sequence is 15 residues long. V dropped 8 bases and J dropped 8 bases, with 25 bases sitting between them. CDR3 DNA sequence: TGCAGTACCGGAAAGCCCCTGGGGGGAAAAGAGCCCCAGCATTTT. Translating it yields CSTGKPLGGKEPQHF.

The V call is TRBV20-1, the J call TRBJ2-1; 7 positions agree with TRBD1. V lost 5 bases and J lost 3; bases outside the gene matches: 13. The CDR3 is 16 residues long. Germline V lookup: CDR1 DFQATT, CDR2 SNEGSKA (reference sequence). CDR3 amino acids: CSAPTVDRDYYNEQFF. The CDR3 nucleotides are TGCAGTGCTCCAACCGTAGACAGGGATTACTACAATGAGCAGTTCTTC.

The CDR3 spells CASSRTRPEGGAGTPKNIQYF. DNA for the CDR3: TGTGCCAGCAGTCGGACTAGACCAGAAGGGGGTGCCGGAACCCCGAAAAACATTCAGTACTTC. The chain couples TRBV25-1 to TRBJ2-4; tentative D call: TRBD2 (7 bases). V was shortened by 5 bases and J by 4 bases, with 33 bases between the two germline ends. The CDR3 contains 21 residues. Germline V gene data show CDR1 as MGHDK and CDR2 as SYGVNS.

The CDR3 nucleotides are TGTGCCAGTAGTATCGGTGGGACAGAAAATGAAAAACTGTTTTTT. Protein: CASSIGGTENEKLFF. The rearrangement joins TRBV19 to TRBJ1-4; 7 nucleotides align to TRBD1. With 3 bases clipped from V and 5 bases from J, the junction kept 6 bases outside the gene matches. The CDR3 contains 15 residues. Germline loops: CDR1 LNHDA, CDR2 SQIVND (reference sequence).

The sample holds many counts of this clonotype. The gene calls are TRBV12-3 or TRBV12-4 and TRBJ1-3, with TRBD1 as a possible D gene (5 bases). There are 14 residues in the CDR3. Trimming left V 10 bases short and J 1 base short, with 14 bases between. In nucleotides, the CDR3 is TGTGCCACCACAAGAGGGGAATCTGGAAACACCATATATTTT. Protein: CATTRGESGNTIYF.

This clonotype has at least ten counts. V and J are TRBV20-1 and TRBJ2-7, with D uncertain. The length of the CDR3 is 14 residues. V was pared by 3 bases and J by 1 base, with 13 bases between. Germline lookup yields CDR1 DFQATT and CDR2 SNEGSKA (reference sequence). CDR3 DNA: TGCAGTGCTAGGGTCCCCGATTTGTCCTACGAGCAGTACTTC. Its translation: CSARVPDLSYEQYF.

The chain has TRBV12-3 or TRBV12-4 and TRBJ2-1, with 7 bases aligning to TRBD1. CDR3 length: 15 residues. With V trimmed by 6 bases and J by 3 bases, 8 bases remained unmatched. The CDR3 sequence is CASSPNRGGYNEQFF. The CDR3 DNA reads TGTGCCAGCAGCCCAAACAGGGGTGGCTACAATGAGCAGTTCTTC.